These T cell receptor beta chains were read from a single sample in a study of blood T cell repertoires in COVID-19. The data were produced by immunoSEQ multiplex PCR, yet TCRdb's version contains in-frame clones alone and is incomplete. The table includes about 140,000 clones, approximately 80% detected once. The sequencing input was peripheral blood. The source of these receptors is a man aged 60-69 years with active or convalescent COVID-19. The CDR3 runs from the conserved cysteine through the conserved F or W. The D gene is left open where the match is weak. The size field is filled for only some rows; it gives once, few, many or a size class.

size | length | J | D | V | DNA | CDR3
- | 16 | TRBJ2-1 | - | TRBV21-1 | TGTGCCAGCAGCTTTCGACTAGCAGGCCCCTACAATGAGCAGTTCTTC | CASSFRLAGPYNEQFF
- | 14 | TRBJ1-1 | TRBD1 | TRBV6-5 | TGTGCCAGCCTCACAGGGGAAGTGAACACTGAAGCTTTCTTT | CASLTGEVNTEAFF
- | 13 | TRBJ1-4 | TRBD1 | TRBV19 | TGTGCCAGTCTAGACAGGGATGATGAAAAACTGTTTTTT | CASLDRDDEKLFF
- | 12 | TRBJ2-3 | - | TRBV11-3 | TGTGCCAGCAGCAAACAGGCAGATACGCAGTATTTT | CASSKQADTQYF
- | 17 | TRBJ2-3 | TRBD2 | TRBV3-1/TRBV3-2 | TGTGCCAGCAGCCAAGATAGGCTAGCGGGAAATTCAGATACGCAGTATTTT | CASSQDRLAGNSDTQYF
- | 14 | TRBJ2-5 | TRBD1 | TRBV7-2 | TGTGCCAGCAGCTTAGTGGGACAGGGTTTGACCCAGTACTTC | CASSLVGQGLTQYF
- | 16 | TRBJ2-7 | TRBD1 | TRBV28 | TGTGCCAGCACCCCCGCACGGGTCGACAGGGGGTACGAGCAGTACTTC | CASTPARVDRGYEQYF
- | 15 | TRBJ2-1 | TRBD1 | TRBV7-2 | TGTGCCAGCAGCCATCTGGGACAGAGACCTAATGAGCAGTTCTTC | CASSHLGQRPNEQFF
- | 15 | TRBJ1-6 | - | TRBV19 | TGTGCCAGCCAGAACACAGGGAGCCTGAATTCACCCCTCCACTTT | CASQNTGSLNSPLHF
few | 13 | TRBJ1-1 | - | TRBV6-5 | TGTGCCAGCATCCGAGATAAGAACACTGAAGCTTTCTTT | CASIRDKNTEAFF
- | 14 | TRBJ1-1 | - | TRBV14 | TGTGCCAGCAGCCAAGCGGGGGGCCAGACTGAAGCTTTCTTT | CASSQAGGQTEAFF
- | 16 | TRBJ1-1 | TRBD1 | TRBV5-8 | TGTGCCAGCAGCCTAAGACAGGGACGGGGGAACACTGAAGCTTTCTTT | CASSLRQGRGNTEAFF
- | 14 | TRBJ1-4 | TRBD1 | TRBV19 | TGTGCCAGTAGAAGGGGACAGGGAAGAGAAAAACTGTTTTTT | CASRRGQGREKLFF
- | 17 | TRBJ2-3 | TRBD1 | TRBV18 | TGTGCCAGCTCACCGAGGACAGGGTCAGGATTTGGAGATACGCAGTATTTT | CASSPRTGSGFGDTQYF
once | 12 | TRBJ1-4 | - | TRBV29-1 | TGCAGCGCTCAGGGTTCTAATGAAAAACTGTTTTTT | CSAQGSNEKLFF
- | 18 | TRBJ1-1 | - | TRBV11-2 | TGTGCCAGCAGCTTTGGACTCTCCCCGGCCCTGAAGAACACTGAAGCTTTCTTT | CASSFGLSPALKNTEAFF
- | 16 | TRBJ1-4 | - | TRBV7-9 | TGTGCCAGCAGCTTATATTCGGGGGTTGATAATGAAAAACTGTTTTTT | CASSLYSGVDNEKLFF
few | 15 | TRBJ1-3 | - | TRBV6-5 | TGTGCCAGCACCGAACACGGAGAGGCCTACCCCACCATATATTTT | CASTEHGEAYPTIYF
- | 15 | TRBJ2-1 | TRBD2 | TRBV2 | TGTGCCAGCAGTTTTAGCGGGGGGGCGGAGAATGAGCAGTTCTTC | CASSFSGGAENEQFF
once | 14 | TRBJ2-1 | - | TRBV6-2/TRBV6-3 | TGTGCCAGCAGTTACACGGGAGTCGGCAATGAGCAGTTCTTC | CASSYTGVGNEQFF
once | 15 | TRBJ2-1 | - | TRBV6-5 | TGTGCCAGCAGTTACCGCCCAGGCCCCATCAATGAGCAGTTCTTC | CASSYRPGPINEQFF
- | 17 | TRBJ2-1 | TRBD1 | TRBV19 | TGTGCCAGTAGTGAAGGGACAGGGGGCGCGTGGGACAATGAGCAGTTCTTC | CASSEGTGGAWDNEQFF
- | 14 | TRBJ1-4 | TRBD1 | TRBV4-1 | TGCGCCAGCAGTAGACAGGGTGTTAACGAAAAACTGTTTTTT | CASSRQGVNEKLFF
once | 16 | TRBJ1-1 | - | TRBV7-2 | TGTGCCAGCAGCTTAGCGGTCCGGTCCTCGGGCACTGAAGCTTTCTTT | CASSLAVRSSGTEAFF
- | 17 | TRBJ1-5 | - | TRBV7-8 | TGTGCCAGCAGCCCCCATGACACCGTTCCTAGCAATCAGCCCCAGCATTTT | CASSPHDTVPSNQPQHF
- | 13 | TRBJ1-1 | - | TRBV3-1/TRBV3-2 | TGTGCCAGCAGCCCGCAGCGGGACACTGAAGCTTTCTTT | CASSPQRDTEAFF
- | 15 | TRBJ1-2 | TRBD1 | TRBV14 | TGTGCCAGCAGCCCACGAACAGGGGGCAACTATGGCTACACCTTC | CASSPRTGGNYGYTF
- | 15 | TRBJ2-5 | TRBD1 | TRBV11-3 | TGTGCCAGCAGCCCGGACAGGGTGGGCCAAGAGACCCAGTACTTC | CASSPDRVGQETQYF
- | 17 | TRBJ1-6 | - | TRBV12-5 | TGTGCTAGTGGTTTGGTAATAGGACAGAGATATAATTCACCCCTCCACTTT | CASGLVIGQRYNSPLHF
few | 14 | TRBJ1-1 | - | TRBV5-6 | TGTGCCAGCAGCTTTGCGGTCATGAACACTGAAGCTTTCTTT | CASSFAVMNTEAFF
- | 12 | TRBJ2-3 | TRBD2 | TRBV7-2 | TGTGCCAGCGCCGGGGGGGGAGATACGCAGTATTTT | CASAGGGDTQYF
once | 18 | TRBJ2-3 | TRBD2 | TRBV9 | TGTGCCAGCAGCGTAACTAGCGGGAACCTAGCAGGGACAGATACGCAGTATTTT | CASSVTSGNLAGTDTQYF
- | 15 | TRBJ1-5 | - | TRBV6-5 | TGTGCCAGCAGTTACCGGCAGGGTCGCAATCAGCCCCAGCATTTT | CASSYRQGRNQPQHF
- | 14 | TRBJ1-2 | - | TRBV15 | TGTGCCACCAGCAGATTCGGTGACAGCTATGGCTACACCTTC | CATSRFGDSYGYTF
- | 13 | TRBJ1-1 | - | TRBV12-3/TRBV12-4 | TGTGCCAGCAGTTTATGGAGGTACACTGAAGCTTTCTTT | CASSLWRYTEAFF
- | 16 | TRBJ1-1 | - | TRBV2 | TGTGCCAGCAGTGAATCTAAGGGGCTAGGGAACACTGAAGCTTTCTTT | CASSESKGLGNTEAFF
few | 13 | TRBJ2-5 | TRBD2 | TRBV5-6 | TGTGCCAGCAGCTTGGTCCGCGGGGGACCCCAGTACTTC | CASSLVRGGPQYF
- | 17 | TRBJ1-6 | TRBD1 | TRBV6-4 | TGTGCCAGCAGTGACCTCCCCGTGACAGGGGGTCATTCACCCCTCCACTTT | CASSDLPVTGGHSPLHF
many | 19 | TRBJ2-5 | TRBD2 | TRBV15 | TGTGCCACCAGCAGAGATCGGCTGGGTAGCGGGAGGCCCAAGGGGACCCAGTACTTC | CATSRDRLGSGRPKGTQYF
- | 13 | TRBJ1-1 | - | TRBV24-1 | TGTGCCACCAGTGATTATAGGAACACTGAAGCTTTCTTT | CATSDYRNTEAFF
- | 13 | TRBJ2-1 | - | TRBV30 | TGTGCCTGGAGTCCTAGGACACCCGGGAGGCAGTTCTTC | CAWSPRTPGRQFF
- | 13 | TRBJ1-2 | TRBD1 | TRBV27 | TGTGCCAGCAGTAGGGGACAGTTATATGGCTACACCTTC | CASSRGQLYGYTF
- | 15 | TRBJ2-3 | TRBD2 | TRBV3-1/TRBV3-2 | TGTGCCAGCAGCCAATCTAGCGGTAGCACAGATACGCAGTATTTT | CASSQSSGSTDTQYF
- | 16 | TRBJ2-5 | TRBD2 | TRBV15 | TGTGCCACCAGCAGAGATAGAGGACTAGCGGCAGAGACCCAGTACTTC | CATSRDRGLAAETQYF
- | 15 | TRBJ2-1 | TRBD1 | TRBV5-1 | TGCGCCAGCAGCGCGGGACAGGGCTCCTACAATGAGCAGTTCTTC | CASSAGQGSYNEQFF
- | 15 | TRBJ2-2 | - | TRBV6-5 | TGTGCCAGCAGTTACTCTGGCGGGAACACCGGGGAGCTGTTTTTT | CASSYSGGNTGELFF
- | 13 | TRBJ2-1 | - | TRBV4-3 | TGCGCCAGCAGCCAAGATCGGGTTGGTGAGCAGTTCTTC | CASSQDRVGEQFF
once | 15 | TRBJ2-7 | TRBD2 | TRBV7-2 | TGTGCCAGCAGCCTACTAGCGGGGGGGACCTACGAGCAGTACTTC | CASSLLAGGTYEQYF